This T cell receptor (beta chain) was sequenced in a study of a mutant IDH1 vaccine in newly diagnosed glioma listed by TCRdb under 2021. In terms of the full investigation: Eight vaccinations were administered to patients in weeks 1, 3, 5, 7, 11, 15, 19 and 23, corresponding to visits V03 through V10. Vaccination was initiated 4-6 weeks after radiotherapy alone, or concurrently with temozolomide cycles in the chemotherapy-containing groups. Of the 32 patients who were treated, about 62% were male and approximately 40% were female, and the mean age was about 40 years. Prior to enrollment, standard therapy consisting of radiotherapy alone, temozolomide alone, or radiochemotherapy with temozolomide had been administered to patients, with the combination being received by most patients. Six visits were used for peripheral blood collection: V03 (baseline), V05, V07, V10, V12 and V13. Longitudinal TCRB deep sequencing was performed for 20 to 30 treated patients wherever samples were available for exploratory analyses. What the research found in general, with its limitations: According to the authors, sample limitations meant that analyses of patient blood samples could not be reproduced. Selection of PBMC samples for TCRB deep sequencing was based on availability. Pseudoprogression appeared unrelated to alterations in the top peripheral T cell clonotypes detected by TCRB sequencing. Across multiple MHC alleles, vaccine-induced immune responses were seen in 93.3% of patients.

Note on this clone: Its antigen has not been determined. No much larger clone is present one base from it, and per-base qualities are unavailable.

CDR1 and CDR2 are read off the germline V gene (reference sequence) as SEHNR and FQNEAQ. For this chain, trimming is 1 base at the V end and 10 bases at the J end, and the number of junction bases without a gene match is 13. The CDR3 measures 16 amino acids from cysteine to phenylalanine. The entry retains the CDR3 DNA only, 48 bases that are in frame from base 1. The library was built by means of the immunoSEQ multiplex PCR assay. Rearranged TCR beta chain sequences were amplified using the hsTCRB Kit according to the manufacturer's protocol. An Illumina MiSeq was used to sequence the TCRB libraries. The published analysis was carried out like this. The proprietary platform of the kit vendor was used for demultiplexing, trimming and gene mapping. Sourced from immuneACCESS, this table was stored by TCRdb with only in-frame sequences that have V and J called. A share of the clones is absent; for the studies checked, an unresolved V gene accounts for under half, and the remainder has no known explanation. The DNA gave D and trimming, while V, J and clone size come from that table. This sample lists 60,000 to 100,000 clones; approximately 89% were detected once. The ten largest clones represent 0.77% of the sample.

Interpreted using the paper, the time point label stands for: week 23, last vaccination. A 20-mer mutant IDH1 peptide at 300 micrograms in Montanide made up each vaccine dose, which was injected subcutaneously together with topical imiquimod. Newly diagnosed WHO grade 3 or 4 IDH1-mutant astrocytomas showing loss of nuclear ATRX were present in the donors. The samples were drawn from NOA16, a multicentre, single-arm, open-label phase I trial in Germany that tested a mutant IDH1 peptide vaccine in humans for the first time. The DNeasy Blood and Tissue Kit was used to extract genomic DNA from EDTA blood for TCRB sequencing.

Recombination linked TRBV7-9 to TRBJ2-1, with 7 junctional bases fitting TRBD1. The clonotype comes from a woman between 50 and 59 years old with glioma. This sample comprised PBMCs, obtained from a glioma patient whose treatment included an IDH1 peptide vaccine. The encoded CDR3 is CASSLGQGPGKNEQFF. The DNA sequence reads TGTGCCAGCAGCTTAGGACAGGGCCCTGGGAAGAACGAGCAGTTCTTC. Supplemented by the reference TRBV7-9 and TRBJ2-1 proteins around the CDR3, the complete variable domain is DTGVSQNPRHKITKRGQNVTFRCDPISEHNRLYWYRQTLGQGPEFLTYFQNEAQLEKSRLLSDRFSAERPKGSFSTLEIQRTEQGDSAMYLCASSLGQGPGKNEQFFGPGTRLTVL.